Each of the 20 T cell receptor beta chains below was sequenced from the same sample in a study of blood T cell repertoires in COVID-19. Repertoires were generated with immunoSEQ multiplex PCR, while TCRdb's copy carries only in-frame clones and drops some. The sample lists hundreds of thousands of clones; around 85% were seen once. Sequencing was performed on peripheral blood. The receptors were gathered from a woman of 80 years or more with acute or convalescent COVID-19.

This chain joins TRBV5-1 and TRBJ1-3; D not certain. Trimming took 0 bases from V and 0 from J, leaving 7 bases between them. Germline V CDR1 and CDR2: SGHRS, YFSETQ. There are 15 residues in the CDR3. The CDR3 here is CASSLAGISGNTIYF. DNA of the CDR3: TGCGCCAGCAGCTTGGCCGGGATCTCTGGAAACACCATATATTTT. Full variable domain (rest looked up from reference TRBV5-1 and TRBJ1-3): KAGVTQTPRYLIKTRGQQVTLSCSPISGHRSVSWYQQTPGQGLQFLFEYFSETQRNKGNFPGRFSGRQFSNSRSEMNVSTLELGDSALYLCASSLAGISGNTIYFGEGSWLTVV.

The J gene is TRBJ1-1, the V gene TRBV6-5; TRBD1 aligns across 8 bases. Looked up from germline, CDR1 is MNHEY and CDR2 is SVGAGI. The trim removed 5 bases at V and 3 bases at J, leaving 2 bases unmatched. The CDR3 extends over 13 amino acids. The chain's CDR3 is CASSQDRDTEAFF. As DNA, the CDR3 is TGTGCCAGCAGTCAGGACAGGGACACTGAAGCTTTCTTT.

The count of this clone is one. The V gene is TRBV5-1, the J gene TRBJ1-6; weak D call: TRBD1 (5 bases). In germline, CDR1 is SGHRS, CDR2 YFSETQ. The CDR3 has 13 residues. V dropped 4 bases and J dropped 15 bases, with 17 bases sitting between them. The CDR3 region has the DNA TGCGCCAGCAGCCCGGACATTGTGGGTCACCTCCACTTT. Translation gives CASSPDIVGHLHF.

This sequence joins TRBV9 and TRBJ1-5; D unclear. CDR1 SGDLS and CDR2 YYNGEE come from the germline V gene. V was clipped by 0 bases and J by 0 bases, with 7 bases between them. The CDR3 extends over 15 amino acids. CDR3 loop: CASSVGGYSNQPQHF. The CDR3 DNA reads TGTGCCAGCAGCGTAGGAGGATATAGCAATCAGCCCCAGCATTTT.

There are a few counts of this clone. The junction shows a germline mismatch at one end, possibly a read error. The chain joins TRBV9 to TRBJ1-2, with a possible D match to TRBD1 (6 bases). Germline CDR1 reads SGDLS; CDR2 reads YYNGEE. CDR3 length equals 14 residues. In DNA, the CDR3 is TGTGCCAGCAGCACAACCTTACCTGGACAGACGAAATCCTTC. Translating it yields CASSTTLPGQTKSF.

This chain connects TRBV7-8 to TRBJ1-2; tentative D call: TRBD1 (6 bases). V was pared by 5 bases and J by 5 bases, with 24 bases between. This CDR3 spans 17 amino acids. Germline V gene data show CDR1 as SGHVS and CDR2 as FQNEAQ. The CDR3 here is CASSPQGVGLGWYGYTF. CDR3 DNA sequence: TGTGCCAGCAGCCCACAGGGAGTGGGCTTAGGATGGTATGGCTACACCTTC.

The chain uses TRBV5-1 and TRBJ2-2; TRBD1 agrees at 7 bases. The germline V gene encodes CDR1 SGHRS and CDR2 YFSETQ. V gave up 6 bases and J gave up 0 bases; unmatched junction bases: 11. The CDR3 runs to 17 residues. The CDR3 coding sequence is TGCGCCAGCACCGGGACAGCCCACCTATCGAACACCGGGGAGCTGTTTTTT. Residues: CASTGTAHLSNTGELFF.

This chain links TRBV27 with TRBJ2-7; perhaps TRBD1 as D (6 bases). Germline lookup yields CDR1 MNHEY and CDR2 SMNVEV (reference sequence). The V and J ends lost 6 bases and 3 bases respectively, with 15 bases between them. CDR3 length equals 14 residues. The CDR3 sequence: CASRNGQGNYEQYF. DNA of the CDR3: TGTGCCAGCAGAAATGGCCAGGGGAACTACGAGCAGTACTTC.

The CDR3 nucleotides are TGTGCCAGCAGCCAAGCGCCAGGGCGGCTAAACACTGAAGCTTTCTTT. This translates into CASSQAPGRLNTEAFF. The V gene is TRBV3-1 (or the pseudogene TRBV3-2), the J gene TRBJ1-1; D may be TRBD1 (5 bases). CDR1 is LGHDT, CDR2 YNNKEL, per germline (reference sequence). The V end was cut by 1 base, the J end by 2 bases, with 14 bases between. This CDR3 is built from 16 residues.

The gene calls are TRBV2 and TRBJ1-1, with 7 bases fitting TRBD1. The CDR3 loop spans 13 amino acids. CDR1 is SNHLY and CDR2 is FYNNEI in the germline V gene. With V trimmed by 8 bases and J by 2 bases, 5 bases remained unmatched. The CDR3 sequence: CASEPGGNTEAFF. The CDR3 coding sequence is TGTGCCAGCGAACCAGGGGGAAACACTGAAGCTTTCTTT.

This sequence joins TRBV2 and TRBJ2-5; weak D call: TRBD2 (6 bases). Germline lookup yields CDR1 SNHLY and CDR2 FYNNEI. This CDR3 comprises 12 residues. V was trimmed by 6 bases and J by 3 bases, leaving 8 bases between them. This CDR3 is CASRRGEETQYF. DNA for the CDR3: TGTGCCAGCAGGCGGGGTGAAGAGACCCAGTACTTC.

This clone was detected a few times. This chain connects TRBV7-2 to TRBJ1-1; D remains ambiguous. This CDR3 is 14 amino acids long. Germline V gene lookup returns CDR1 SGHTA and CDR2 FQGNSA. V was trimmed by 8 bases and J by 1 base, leaving 14 bases between them. The chain's CDR3 is CASRRASANTEAFF. For the CDR3, the DNA is TGTGCCAGCCGGAGGGCATCCGCGAACACTGAAGCTTTCTTT.

This rearrangement joins TRBV10-1 to TRBJ2-1, with TRBD2 matching 11 bases. Germline CDR1 WNHNN, CDR2 SYGVQD (reference sequence). The V and J ends lost 3 bases and 5 bases, in that order; junction bases with no gene match: 3. The CDR3 is made up of 15 amino acids. The CDR3 nucleotides are TGCGCCAGCAGTGAACAGGGACTAGCGGACAATGAGCAGTTCTTC. Translation gives CASSEQGLADNEQFF.

The genes are TRBV14 and TRBJ2-2; the D gene is possibly TRBD1 (6 bases). The CDR3 length is 16 residues. The germline gives CDR1 SGHDN, CDR2 FVKESK. V was cut by 3 bases and J by 1 base, with 12 bases left in between. For the CDR3, the DNA is TGTGCCAGCAGCCATCGTACAGGGAGGAACACCGGGGAGCTGTTTTTT. Translation: CASSHRTGRNTGELFF.

The chain combines TRBV5-1 with TRBJ1-1, with D possibly matching TRBD1 (5 bases). This CDR3 has 14 amino acids. Germline V gives CDR1 SGHRS, CDR2 YFSETQ. The V end was cut by 4 bases, the J end by 1 base, with 11 bases between. The CDR3 loop is CASSPTTANTEAFF. The CDR3 DNA reads as TGCGCCAGCAGCCCTACGACAGCGAACACTGAAGCTTTCTTT.

This rearrangement joins TRBV5-6 to TRBJ2-7; 10 bases map to TRBD1. CDR3 length: 14 residues. The germline CDR1 and CDR2 sequences are SGHDT and YYEEEE. Trimming removed 4 bases from V and 4 bases from J; junction bases left unmatched: 5. The CDR3 nucleotides read TGTGCCAGCAGCCCTCCGGGACAGGGGTACGAGCAGTACTTC. It codes for CASSPPGQGYEQYF.

The V gene is TRBV6-5, the J gene TRBJ2-7, with D perhaps TRBD1 (6 bases). Germline assignment: CDR1 MNHEY and CDR2 SVGAGI. The CDR3 has 13 amino acids. V was shortened by 4 bases and J by 3 bases, with 10 bases between the two germline ends. CDR3 sequence reads: CASSSWDIYEQYF. The CDR3 DNA is TGTGCCAGCAGTTCCTGGGACATCTACGAGCAGTACTTC.

The sample holds one count of this clone. V is TRBV10-1 and J is TRBJ1-6; D is undetermined. This CDR3 contains 13 residues. Germline V gene data show CDR1 as WNHNN and CDR2 as SYGVQD (reference sequence). V gave up 2 bases and J gave up 7 bases, with 6 bases separating them. CDR3 bases: TGCGCCAGCAGTGAGCACGCGAATTCACCCCTCCACTTT. The encoded protein is CASSEHANSPLHF.

This chain uses TRBV7-8 with TRBJ2-2; tentatively, D is TRBD1 (5 bases). With 1 base removed from V and 8 bases from J, the gap between germline ends came to 14 bases. The CDR3 sequence is 15 residues long. CDR1 is SGHVS and CDR2 is FQNEAQ in the germline V gene. The CDR3 bases are TGTGCCAGCAGCTTAGGGAATCAGGGAAAGGGGGAGCTGTTTTTT. Its translation is CASSLGNQGKGELFF.

This CDR3 reads CASSYRGQSNEKLFF. The CDR3 DNA is TGTGCCAGCAGCTACAGGGGACAGTCTAATGAAAAACTGTTTTTT. The genes are TRBV6-5 and TRBJ1-4; 7 bases match TRBD1. J lost 3 bases, V lost 6 bases, and 7 bases had no gene match. Per germline, CDR1 MNHEY and CDR2 SVGAGI. The CDR3 length is 15 residues.